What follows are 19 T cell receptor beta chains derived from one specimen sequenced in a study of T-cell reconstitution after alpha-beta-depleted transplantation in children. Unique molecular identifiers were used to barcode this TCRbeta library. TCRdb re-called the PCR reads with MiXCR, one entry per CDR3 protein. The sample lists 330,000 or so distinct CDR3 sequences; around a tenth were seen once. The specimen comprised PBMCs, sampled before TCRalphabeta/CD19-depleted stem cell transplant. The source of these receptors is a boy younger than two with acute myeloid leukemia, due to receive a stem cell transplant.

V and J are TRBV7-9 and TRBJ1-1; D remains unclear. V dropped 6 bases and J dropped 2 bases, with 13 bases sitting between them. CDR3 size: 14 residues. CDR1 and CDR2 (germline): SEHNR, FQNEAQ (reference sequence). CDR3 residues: CASRPDGFNTEAFF. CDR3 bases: TGTGCCAGCAGGCCCGACGGATTTAACACTGAAGCTTTCTTT.

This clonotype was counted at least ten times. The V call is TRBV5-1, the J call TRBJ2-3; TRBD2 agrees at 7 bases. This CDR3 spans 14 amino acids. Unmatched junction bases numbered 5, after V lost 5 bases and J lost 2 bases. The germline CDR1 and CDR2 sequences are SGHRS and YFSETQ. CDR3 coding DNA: TGCGCCAGCAGGAGACTAGCCCTCACAGATACGCAGTATTTT. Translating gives CASRRLALTDTQYF.

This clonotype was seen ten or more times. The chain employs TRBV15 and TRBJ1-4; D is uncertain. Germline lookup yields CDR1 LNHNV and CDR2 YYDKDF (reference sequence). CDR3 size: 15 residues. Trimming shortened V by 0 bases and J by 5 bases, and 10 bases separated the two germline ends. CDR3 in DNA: TGTGCCACCAGCAGAGAAGGCAGGAGCAATGAAAAACTGTTTTTT. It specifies CATSREGRSNEKLFF.

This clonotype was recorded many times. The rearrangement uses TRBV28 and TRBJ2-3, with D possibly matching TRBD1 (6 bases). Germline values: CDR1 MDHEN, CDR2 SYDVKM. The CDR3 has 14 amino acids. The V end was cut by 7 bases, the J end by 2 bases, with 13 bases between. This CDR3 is CASTDGTFTDTQYF. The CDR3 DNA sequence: TGTGCCAGCACCGACGGGACATTCACAGATACGCAGTATTTT.

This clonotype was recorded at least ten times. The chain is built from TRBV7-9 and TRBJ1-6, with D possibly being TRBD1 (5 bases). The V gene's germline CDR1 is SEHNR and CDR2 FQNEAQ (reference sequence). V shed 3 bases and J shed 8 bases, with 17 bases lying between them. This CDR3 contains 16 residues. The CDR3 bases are TGTGCCAGCAGCTTGGCCGTCGGGGGGAGGGATTCACCCCTCCACTTT. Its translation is CASSLAVGGRDSPLHF.

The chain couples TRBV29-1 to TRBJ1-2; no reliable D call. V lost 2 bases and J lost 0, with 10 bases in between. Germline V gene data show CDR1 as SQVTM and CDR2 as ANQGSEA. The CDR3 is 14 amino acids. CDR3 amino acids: CSVERTGPNYGYTF. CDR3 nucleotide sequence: TGCAGCGTTGAAAGAACCGGGCCTAACTATGGCTACACCTTC.

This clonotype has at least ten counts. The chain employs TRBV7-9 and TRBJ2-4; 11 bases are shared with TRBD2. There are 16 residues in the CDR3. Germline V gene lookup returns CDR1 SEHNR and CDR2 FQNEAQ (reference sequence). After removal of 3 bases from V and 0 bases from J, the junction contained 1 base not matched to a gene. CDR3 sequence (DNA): TGTGCCAGCAGCTTGACTAGCGGGGTAGCCAAAAACATTCAGTACTTC. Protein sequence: CASSLTSGVAKNIQYF. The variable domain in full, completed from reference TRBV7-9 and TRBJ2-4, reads DTGVSQNPRHKITKRGQNVTFRCDPISEHNRLYWYRQTLGQGPEFLTYFQNEAQLEKSRLLSDRFSAERPKGSFSTLEIQRTEQGDSAMYLCASSLTSGVAKNIQYFGAGTRLSVL.

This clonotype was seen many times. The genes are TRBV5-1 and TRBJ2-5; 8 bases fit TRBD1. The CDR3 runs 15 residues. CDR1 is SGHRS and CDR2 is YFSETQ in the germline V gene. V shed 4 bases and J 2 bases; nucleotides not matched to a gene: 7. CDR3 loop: CASSPDRVFQETQYF. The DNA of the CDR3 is TGCGCCAGCAGCCCGGACAGGGTCTTTCAAGAGACCCAGTACTTC.

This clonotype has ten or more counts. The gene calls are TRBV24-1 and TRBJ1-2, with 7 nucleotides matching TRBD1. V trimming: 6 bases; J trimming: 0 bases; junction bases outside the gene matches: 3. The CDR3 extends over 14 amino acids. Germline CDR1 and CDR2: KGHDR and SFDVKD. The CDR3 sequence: CATSPGQSNYGYTF. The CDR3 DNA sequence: TGTGCCACCAGTCCGGGACAGTCTAACTATGGCTACACCTTC.

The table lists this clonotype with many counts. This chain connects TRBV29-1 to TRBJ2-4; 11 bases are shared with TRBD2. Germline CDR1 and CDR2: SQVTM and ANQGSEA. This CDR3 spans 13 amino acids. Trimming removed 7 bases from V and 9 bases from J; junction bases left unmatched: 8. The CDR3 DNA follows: TGCAGCGCCTTTAGCGGGAGGGTGGGCATTCAGTACTTC. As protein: CSAFSGRVGIQYF.

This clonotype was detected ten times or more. The CDR3 DNA reads as TGTGCCATCAGTGGGACAGCCCAGAACACTGAAGCTTTCTTT. Residues: CAISGTAQNTEAFF. The chain uses TRBV10-3 and TRBJ1-1; perhaps TRBD1 as D (6 bases). This CDR3 region has 14 residues. The V gene lost 4 bases and the J gene lost 1 base, with 10 bases spanning the gap. Germline V gene sequence: CDR1 ENHRY, CDR2 SYGVKD.

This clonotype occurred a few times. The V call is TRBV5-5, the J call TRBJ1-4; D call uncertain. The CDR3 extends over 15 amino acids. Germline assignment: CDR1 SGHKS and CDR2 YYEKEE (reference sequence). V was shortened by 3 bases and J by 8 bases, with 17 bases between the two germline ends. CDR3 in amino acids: CASSSLVLASEKLFF. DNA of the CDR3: TGTGCCAGCAGCTCATTAGTCCTGGCTAGCGAAAAACTGTTTTTT.

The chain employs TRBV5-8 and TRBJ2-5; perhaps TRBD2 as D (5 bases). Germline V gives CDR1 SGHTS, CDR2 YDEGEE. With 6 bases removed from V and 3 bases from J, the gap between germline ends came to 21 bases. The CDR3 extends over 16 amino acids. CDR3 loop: CASTPGWGDLKETQYF. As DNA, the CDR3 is TGTGCCAGCACCCCGGGGTGGGGAGATCTTAAAGAGACCCAGTACTTC.

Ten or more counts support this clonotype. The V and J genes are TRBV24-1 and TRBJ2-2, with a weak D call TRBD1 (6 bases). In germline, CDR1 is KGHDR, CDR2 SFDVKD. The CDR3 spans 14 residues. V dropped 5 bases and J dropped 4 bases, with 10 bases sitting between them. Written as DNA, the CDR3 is TGTGCCACCAGTGTCCAGGGGAGCACCGGGGAGCTGTTTTTT. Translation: CATSVQGSTGELFF.

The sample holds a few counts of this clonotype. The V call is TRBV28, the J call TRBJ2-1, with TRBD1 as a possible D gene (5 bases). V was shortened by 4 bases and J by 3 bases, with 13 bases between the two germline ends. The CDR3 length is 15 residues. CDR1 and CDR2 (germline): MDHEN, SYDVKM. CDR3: CASSSPDSNYNEQFF. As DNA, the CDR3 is TGTGCCAGCAGTTCCCCAGACAGCAACTACAATGAGCAGTTCTTC.

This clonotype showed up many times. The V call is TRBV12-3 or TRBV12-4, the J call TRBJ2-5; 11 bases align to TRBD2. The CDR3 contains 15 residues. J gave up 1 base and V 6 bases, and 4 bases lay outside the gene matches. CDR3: CASSQLAGAQETQYF. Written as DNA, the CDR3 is TGTGCCAGCAGCCAACTAGCGGGGGCCCAAGAGACCCAGTACTTC.

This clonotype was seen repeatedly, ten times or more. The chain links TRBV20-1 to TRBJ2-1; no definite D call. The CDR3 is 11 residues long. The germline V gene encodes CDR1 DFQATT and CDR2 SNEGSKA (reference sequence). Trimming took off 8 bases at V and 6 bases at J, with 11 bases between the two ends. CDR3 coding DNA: TGCAGTAACCGACCTCGCAATGAGCAGTTCTTC. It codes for CSNRPRNEQFF.

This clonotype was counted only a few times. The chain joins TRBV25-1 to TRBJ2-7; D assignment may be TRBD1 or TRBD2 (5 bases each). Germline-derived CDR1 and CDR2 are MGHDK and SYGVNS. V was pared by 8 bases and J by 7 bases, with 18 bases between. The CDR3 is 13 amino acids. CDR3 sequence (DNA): TGTGCCAGCTCCGGGACGGCCCTATATGAGCAGTACTTC. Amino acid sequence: CASSGTALYEQYF.

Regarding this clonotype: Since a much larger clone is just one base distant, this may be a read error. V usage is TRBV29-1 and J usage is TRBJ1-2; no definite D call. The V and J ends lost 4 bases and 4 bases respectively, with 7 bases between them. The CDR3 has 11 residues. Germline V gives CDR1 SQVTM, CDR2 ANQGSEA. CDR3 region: CSVAWAYGYTF. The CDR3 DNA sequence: TGCAGCGTTGCCTGGGCCTATGGCTACACCTTC.